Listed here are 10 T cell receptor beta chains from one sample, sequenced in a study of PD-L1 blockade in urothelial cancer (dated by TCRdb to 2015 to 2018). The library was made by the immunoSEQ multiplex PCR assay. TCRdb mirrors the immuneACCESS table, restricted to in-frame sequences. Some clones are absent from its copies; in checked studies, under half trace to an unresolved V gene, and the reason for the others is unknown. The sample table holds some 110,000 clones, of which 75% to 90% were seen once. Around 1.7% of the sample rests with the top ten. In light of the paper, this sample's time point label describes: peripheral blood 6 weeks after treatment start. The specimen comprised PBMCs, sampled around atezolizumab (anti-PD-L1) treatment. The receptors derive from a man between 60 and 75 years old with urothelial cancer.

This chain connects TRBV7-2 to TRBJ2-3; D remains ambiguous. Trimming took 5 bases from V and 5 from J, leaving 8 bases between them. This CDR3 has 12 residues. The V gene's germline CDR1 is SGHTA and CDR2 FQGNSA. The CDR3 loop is CASSPVRDTQYF. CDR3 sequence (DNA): TGTGCCAGCAGCCCTGTTAGAGATACGCAGTATTTT.

The CDR3 sequence: CASLTTSGRETQYF. For the CDR3, the DNA is TGTGCCAGCCTTACGACTAGCGGGAGAGAGACCCAGTACTTC. This chain joins TRBV18 and TRBJ2-5; 12 nucleotides match TRBD2. With 8 bases clipped from V and 4 bases from J, the junction kept 5 bases outside the gene matches. The CDR3 has 14 residues. Germline CDR1 is KGHSH and CDR2 is LQKENI.

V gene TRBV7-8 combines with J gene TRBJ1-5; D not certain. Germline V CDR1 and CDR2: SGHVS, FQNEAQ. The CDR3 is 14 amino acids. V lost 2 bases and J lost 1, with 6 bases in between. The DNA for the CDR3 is TGTGCCAGCAGCTTAACTCCAAGCAATCAGCCCCAGCATTTT. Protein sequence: CASSLTPSNQPQHF. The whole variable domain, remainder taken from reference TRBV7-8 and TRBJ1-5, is GAGVSQSPRYKVAKRGQDVALRCDPISGHVSLFWYQQALGQGPEFLTYFQNEAQLDKSGLPSDRFFAERPEGSVSTLKIQRTQQEDSAVYLCASSLTPSNQPQHFGDGTRLSIL.

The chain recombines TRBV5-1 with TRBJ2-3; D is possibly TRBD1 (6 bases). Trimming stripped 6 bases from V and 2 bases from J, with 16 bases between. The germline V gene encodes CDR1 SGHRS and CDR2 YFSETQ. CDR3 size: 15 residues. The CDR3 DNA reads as TGCGCCAGCAACAGGGAAAGGGGAATCACAGATACGCAGTATTTT. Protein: CASNRERGITDTQYF.

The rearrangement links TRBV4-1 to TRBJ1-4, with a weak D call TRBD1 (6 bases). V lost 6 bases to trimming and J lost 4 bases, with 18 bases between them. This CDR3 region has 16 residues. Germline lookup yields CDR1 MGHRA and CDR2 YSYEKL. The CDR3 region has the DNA TGCGCCAGCAGTCAAAGGGAAGGGGGTAGTAATGAAAAACTGTTTTTT. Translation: CASSQREGGSNEKLFF.

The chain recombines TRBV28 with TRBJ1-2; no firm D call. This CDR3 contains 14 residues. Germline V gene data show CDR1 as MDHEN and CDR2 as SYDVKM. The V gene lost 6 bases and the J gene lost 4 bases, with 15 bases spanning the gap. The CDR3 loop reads CASRGGSIRYGYTF. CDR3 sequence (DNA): TGTGCCAGCAGGGGAGGGAGCATCCGCTATGGCTACACCTTC.

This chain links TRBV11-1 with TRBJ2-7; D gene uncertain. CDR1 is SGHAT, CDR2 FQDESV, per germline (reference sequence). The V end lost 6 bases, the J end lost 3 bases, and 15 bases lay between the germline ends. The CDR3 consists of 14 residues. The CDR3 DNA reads TGTGCCAGCAGTTTCCGTGGGCAGCTCTACGAGCAGTACTTC. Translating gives CASSFRGQLYEQYF.

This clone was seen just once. CDR3 sequence (DNA): TGTGCCAGCAGCGAGCTGCCCGGCAGGGAAAATGAGCAGTTCTTC. It translates to CASSELPGRENEQFF. The chain links TRBV7-3 to TRBJ2-1; a possible D gene is TRBD1 (5 bases). The length of the CDR3 is 15 residues. The germline V and J ends were trimmed by 5 bases and 7 bases, with 18 bases remaining between them. Germline CDR1 SGHTA, CDR2 FQGTGA.

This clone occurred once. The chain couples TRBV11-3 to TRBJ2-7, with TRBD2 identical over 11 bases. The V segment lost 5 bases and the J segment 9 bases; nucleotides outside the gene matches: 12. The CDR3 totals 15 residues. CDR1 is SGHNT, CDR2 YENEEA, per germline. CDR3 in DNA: TGTGCCAGCAGCGCCGGGACTAGCGGCCGCCCTTGGCAGTACTTC. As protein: CASSAGTSGRPWQYF.

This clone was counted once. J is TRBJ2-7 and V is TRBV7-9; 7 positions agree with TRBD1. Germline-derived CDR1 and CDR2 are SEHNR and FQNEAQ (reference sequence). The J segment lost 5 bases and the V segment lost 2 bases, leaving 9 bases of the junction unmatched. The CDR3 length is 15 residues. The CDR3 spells CASSLRQGSYHEQYF. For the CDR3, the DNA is TGTGCCAGCAGCTTAAGACAGGGAAGTTACCACGAGCAGTACTTC.